This entry concerns a single TCR beta chain. Trimming removed 4 bases at V and 7 bases at J, with 17 bases between. This CDR3 spans 15 amino acids. Germline CDR1 is MDHEN and CDR2 is SYDVKM. The entry originates in a study of human T cells and chemical hapten exposure. Treatment defined: therapeutic diphenylcyclopropenone sensitization with weekly scalp DPC. Unique molecular identifiers were linked by the library to individual cDNA molecules. TCRdb analysed the reads with MiXCR anew, one entry per CDR3 protein. The data show 700 or so distinct CDR3 sequences, 65% to 70% seen once. V gene TRBV28 combines with J gene TRBJ2-1; D gene uncertain. The source is an adult with alopecia areata. Some clones in this sample may be carry-over from other donors' samples. This table probably holds off-target reads from a library built for another chain. The sample consisted of whole blood, taken before DPC sensitization or 2, 6, or about 24 weeks after (not recorded which). The CDR3 sequence is CASSSVWITDNEQFF. The CDR3 DNA reads TGTGCCAGCAGTTCCGTTTGGATTACGGATAATGAGCAGTTCTTC.